This paragraph covers one TCR beta chain sequence. Its antigen remains unknown. The sample belongs to a study of T cells after posttransplantation cyclophosphamide. Profiling relied on immunoSEQ multiplex PCR, and the TCRdb table lists in-frame clones only, not all of them. In the table there are some 54,000 clones, around 94% of which are singletons. General study points: Blood and skin or GI T cell repertoires showed limited TRB overlap. Later blood repertoires were often dominated by clones from the donor CD8+ memory compartment.

On the day of bone marrow donation, the related graft donor provided peripheral blood. This receptor was identified in a woman aged 25-40 years in good health and a related stem cell transplant donor. The sequencing sample was made of PBMCs.

The CDR3 here is CASRPTDDNSPLHF. In DNA form, the CDR3 reads TGTGCCAGCAGGCCGACAGATGATAATTCACCCCTCCACTTT. The chain carries TRBV5-4 and TRBJ1-6; D is possibly TRBD1 (5 bases). Trimming took off 5 bases at V and 5 bases at J, with 11 bases between the two ends. This CDR3 has 14 amino acids. Germline-derived CDR1 and CDR2 are SGHNT and YYREEE (reference sequence).